This TCR beta chain was retrieved from a study of OX40 agonist ivuxolimab in advanced cancers. For context, the study as a whole: Ivuxolimab was an agonistic, fully human IgG2 monoclonal antibody directed against OX40 (CD134), a costimulatory receptor. Intravenous ivuxolimab was administered to patients every 2 weeks at six dose levels: 0.01, 0.1, 0.3, 1.5, 3 and 10 mg/kg. Of the roughly 52 dose-escalation patients, hepatocellular carcinoma was present in about 20, melanoma in approximately 15, renal cell carcinoma in 9 and head and neck cancer in 9. The dose-escalation cohort was 82.7% male with a mean age of approximately 60 years, ranging from 23 to 79. Prior anti-PD-1, anti-PD-L1 or anti-CTLA-4 therapy was permitted, and 30% to 45% of dose-escalation patients had received checkpoint inhibitors. Partial responses occurred in three dose-escalation patients, of whom one had hepatocellular carcinoma and two had cutaneous melanoma. The purpose of peripheral TCRbeta sequencing was to test whether ivuxolimab changed TCR sequence diversity and led to clonal T-cell expansion. The paper reports the monotherapy dose-escalation portion (N of about 50 patients) of the phase I ivuxolimab trial.

The germline V and J ends show losses of 6 bases and 0 bases respectively, and no gene match explains 5 bases of the junction. From its cysteine to its phenylalanine, the CDR3 spans 14 amino acids. Just the 42-base CDR3 DNA is kept, in frame starting at base 1. The germline V gene (reference sequence) sets CDR1 to MNHEY and CDR2 to SMNVEV. Genomic DNA was isolated from the sorted cells so that the TCRbeta CDR3 region could be sequenced. The immunoSEQ Assay was used to sequence the TCRbeta CDR3 regions. TCRdb retrieved this table from immuneACCESS and kept in-frame rearrangements only. Not all clones are present; in checked studies, unresolved V genes account for under half, and no reason is known for the remainder. The sample contains around 56,000 clones, 86% of them found a single time. The top ten hold about 1% of the sample. Patients with autoimmune disease history or receiving systemic immunosuppression were excluded from the trial. Peripheral blood for TCR sequencing was collected from all dose cohorts at baseline, on cycle 4 day 1, and on cycle 7 day 1. Samples came from an open-label, multicenter, first-in-human phase I dose-escalation trial of ivuxolimab. Adults with locally advanced or metastatic melanoma, renal cell, hepatocellular, or head and neck squamous cell carcinoma were enrolled in the trial. Before TCR sequencing, CD4+ T cells and CD8+ T cells were sorted from peripheral blood as separate populations.

Concerning this clone itself: The antigen this receptor binds is unknown. Base qualities are not recorded, but no much larger clone differs from it by a single base.

Overall study outcomes, separate from this receptor: After ivuxolimab, expanded clones were on average more numerous among CD8+ T cells than among CD4+ T cells. In the 0.1-3.0 mg/kg groups, partial responders were among the patients with the lowest normalized peripheral clonal expansion, particularly in CD8+ T cells. Low levels of normalized T-cell clonal expansion were also seen in some nonresponding patients. Antigen specificity was not determined for the clonally expanded peripheral T cells. Clonal expansion of both CD4+ and CD8+ blood T cells was observed from baseline to week 6 at doses 0.1 to 3.0 mg/kg.

The chain was built from TRBV27 and TRBJ2-7; the central 7 bases match TRBD2. The sample in question was CD4+ or CD8+ T cells sorted from blood, obtained in a trial of the OX40 agonist ivuxolimab. The TCR comes from an adult with an advanced solid tumor such as melanoma, head and neck, liver or kidney cancer. The nucleotides read TGTGCCAGCAGGCCTGGGACTAACTCCTACGAGCAGTACTTC. It specifies CASRPGTNSYEQYF.